The clone carrying this TCR beta chain was recorded only once. Its antigen is not identified. This sample is part of a study of cytomegalovirus exposure and HLA in healthy donors. Study-level findings and limits: Three of the chains that were CMV-associated were confirmed in vitro to be specific for CMV antigens.

V lost 3 bases, J lost 2 bases, and 4 bases stayed unmatched. CDR3 length: 16 residues. The germline gives CDR1 SGHVS, CDR2 FQNEAQ. Using immunoSEQ multiplex PCR, the repertoire was profiled, and TCRdb retains in-frame clones only, with some absent. The sample records about 360,000 clones, more than 80% being singletons. V is TRBV7-8 and J is TRBJ2-1, with 10 bases identical to TRBD2. This sequence was found in a woman between 18 and 30 years old in good health and CMV-seronegative. The sample comprised PBMCs. CDR3: CASSFILAGAYNEQFF. The CDR3 coding sequence is TGTGCCAGCAGCTTCATTCTAGCGGGGGCCTACAATGAGCAGTTCTTC.